This entry lists 32 T cell receptor beta chains sequenced from one sample in a study of CD8 T cells in ankylosing spondylitis. In TCRdb, the 5' RACE reads were re-called with MiXCR into one record per CDR3 protein. The profile shows about 350,000 distinct CDR3 sequences, 20% to 25% of them singletons. Sequenced sample: blood, either unsorted or a sorted T cell fraction (not recorded which). The receptors originated from a male donor with ankylosing spondylitis or in good health (not recorded which).

The CDR3 nucleotides read TGTGCCAGCAGTTACGTAGCGGGGGGCGCCCATGAGCAGTTCTTC. As protein: CASSYVAGGAHEQFF. The J gene is TRBJ2-1, the V gene TRBV6-5; the match to TRBD2 covers 10 bases. Trimming at V came to 2 bases and at J to 8 bases, leaving 6 bases not matched to a gene. This CDR3 is built from 15 residues. CDR1 and CDR2 from the germline V gene are MNHEY and SVGAGI.

The chain combines TRBV9 with TRBJ1-1; the D gene is possibly TRBD1 (5 bases). The V gene's germline CDR1 is SGDLS and CDR2 YYNGEE. V gave up 7 bases and J gave up 0 bases, with 7 bases separating them. The CDR3 contains 12 residues. The CDR3 loop reads CASWGMNTEAFF. The CDR3 nucleotides are TGTGCCAGCTGGGGGATGAACACTGAAGCTTTCTTT.

This clonotype occurred a few times. J is TRBJ2-7 and V is TRBV10-2, with D perhaps TRBD1 (7 bases). Germline V lookup: CDR1 WSHSY, CDR2 SAAADI. Trimming shortened V by 6 bases and J by 6 bases, and 9 bases separated the two germline ends. The CDR3 loop spans 11 amino acids. The CDR3 protein is CASRQGGEQYF. The CDR3 DNA sequence: TGCGCCAGCAGGCAGGGGGGCGAGCAGTACTTC.

The V call is TRBV9, the J call TRBJ2-3, with D unclear. Germline CDR1 reads SGDLS; CDR2 reads YYNGEE. With 4 bases removed from V and 2 bases from J, the gap between germline ends came to 20 bases. The CDR3 runs to 17 residues. Written as DNA, the CDR3 is TGTGCCAGCAGCCCCCCTACGTCTTCCCCTTACACAGATACGCAGTATTTT. It encodes CASSPPTSSPYTDTQYF.

This clonotype has just a few counts. The CDR3 sequence is CASKGLAGSTDTQYF. CDR3 nucleotide sequence: TGTGCCAGCAAGGGACTAGCGGGCTCCACAGATACGCAGTATTTT. J is TRBJ2-3 and V is TRBV5-4, with 12 positions matching TRBD2. The V segment lost 6 bases and the J segment 2 bases; nucleotides outside the gene matches: 4. CDR1 SGHNT and CDR2 YYREEE come from the germline V gene (reference sequence). The CDR3 is 15 amino acids.

This clonotype was recorded many times. J is TRBJ1-1 and V is TRBV10-2, with 7 positions matching TRBD1. V shed 3 bases, J shed 1 base, and the junction held 2 bases outside the gene matches. Per the germline V gene, CDR1 is WSHSY and CDR2 is SAAADI. The CDR3 spans 14 residues. This CDR3 is CASSDGTENTEAFF. DNA of the CDR3: TGCGCCAGCAGTGATGGGACAGAGAACACTGAAGCTTTCTTT.

This clonotype was counted ten times or more. This chain joins TRBV29-1 and TRBJ1-2; maybe TRBD1 (5 bases). Trimming removed 7 bases at V and 2 bases at J, with 23 bases between. There are 16 residues in the CDR3. CDR1 and CDR2 (germline): SQVTM, ANQGSEA. CDR3 in amino acids: CSAYLSGLKANYGYTF. The CDR3 DNA sequence: TGCAGCGCCTACCTTTCGGGACTTAAGGCGAACTATGGCTACACCTTC.

The chain employs TRBV2 and TRBJ2-1; D may be TRBD1 (5 bases). V lost 6 bases, J lost 4 bases, and 16 bases lay in between. This CDR3 has 15 amino acids. CDR1 and CDR2 (germline): SNHLY, FYNNEI. Here the CDR3 DNA reads TGTGCCAGCAGAGGTCGGACAAACGCATACAATGAGCAGTTCTTC. The encoded protein is CASRGRTNAYNEQFF.

This clonotype was detected many times. The chain links TRBV12-3 or TRBV12-4 to TRBJ2-1; 7 positions match TRBD2. Trimming took 10 bases from V and 3 from J; bases not matched to a gene: 9. CDR3 length equals 14 residues. CDR3 in DNA: TGTGCCATCACGCAGGGAGGGATCTACAATGAGCAGTTCTTC. The encoded protein is CAITQGGIYNEQFF.

This clonotype came up a few times. The V gene is TRBV27, the J gene TRBJ2-7; no firm D call. The CDR3 contains 13 residues. Germline-derived CDR1 and CDR2 are MNHEY and SMNVEV (reference sequence). V was trimmed by 8 bases and J by 0 bases, leaving 11 bases between them. CDR3 loop: CASPTTNSYEQYF. CDR3 coding DNA: TGTGCCAGCCCGACCACCAACTCCTACGAGCAGTACTTC.

There are a few counts of this clonotype. The chain couples TRBV19 to TRBJ2-1, with unresolved D. The CDR3 runs to 17 residues. Trimming took 5 bases from V and 1 from J, leaving 18 bases between them. Germline V gives CDR1 LNHDA, CDR2 SQIVND (reference sequence). CDR3 in amino acids: CASSDPDHSISYNEQFF. The CDR3 nucleotides are TGTGCCAGTAGTGACCCGGACCACTCTATATCCTACAATGAGCAGTTCTTC.

The chain uses TRBV20-1 and TRBJ2-7, with TRBD1 matching 7 bases. This CDR3 has 14 amino acids. J lost 1 base, V lost 0 bases, and 3 bases had no gene match. The germline V gene encodes CDR1 DFQATT and CDR2 SNEGSKA (reference sequence). The CDR3 DNA is TGCAGTGCTAGAGATGGGACAGTTTCCTACGAGCAGTACTTC. It codes for CSARDGTVSYEQYF.

This clonotype showed up just a few times. The chain combines TRBV30 with TRBJ2-7, with D perhaps matching TRBD1 (6 bases). V was trimmed by 0 bases and J by 0 bases, leaving 9 bases between them. CDR1 GTSNPN and CDR2 SVGIG come from the germline V gene (reference sequence). The CDR3 loop spans 14 amino acids. The CDR3 reads CAWSVDRSSYEQYF. The CDR3 DNA is TGTGCCTGGAGTGTAGACAGGAGCTCCTACGAGCAGTACTTC.

This clonotype was observed a handful of times. This rearrangement joins TRBV6-2 or TRBV6-3 to TRBJ2-7; weak D call: TRBD2 (6 bases). The CDR3 sequence is 14 residues long. V was trimmed by 7 bases and J by 2 bases, leaving 15 bases between them. Germline V gene data show CDR1 as MNHEY and CDR2 as SVGEGT. CDR3 residues: CASNHGTGAYEQYF. DNA for the CDR3: TGTGCCAGCAACCACGGGACTGGGGCCTACGAGCAGTACTTC.

The chain employs TRBV4-1 and TRBJ2-5, with D possibly matching TRBD1 (5 bases). In germline, CDR1 is MGHRA, CDR2 YSYEKL. The CDR3 is made up of 13 amino acids. The ends were cut back, 4 bases at V and 5 bases at J, with 11 bases in the middle. CDR3 loop: CASSPPGHETQYF. The CDR3 DNA sequence: TGCGCCAGCAGCCCCCCAGGGCACGAGACCCAGTACTTC.

This clonotype was recorded a few times. The chain is built from TRBV28 and TRBJ2-2; D is undetermined. Germline CDR1 reads MDHEN; CDR2 reads SYDVKM. The ends were cut back, 4 bases at V and 4 bases at J, with 10 bases in the middle. The CDR3 contains 14 residues. The CDR3 reads CASSSVGPTGELFF. The CDR3 coding sequence is TGTGCCAGCAGTTCCGTAGGTCCCACCGGGGAGCTGTTTTTT. Full variable domain (outside the CDR3, taken from reference TRBV28 and TRBJ2-2): DVKVTQSSRYLVKRTGEKVFLECVQDMDHENMFWYRQDPGLGLRLIYFSYDVKMKEKGDIPEGYSVSREKKERFSLILESASTNQTSMYLCASSSVGPTGELFFGEGSRLTVL.

In its sample, this clonotype was seen once. The chain combines TRBV9 with TRBJ2-1, with 7 bases identical to TRBD2. CDR1 is SGDLS and CDR2 is YYNGEE in the germline V gene. The V gene end was trimmed by 4 bases and the J gene end by 8 bases; junction bases not matched to a gene: 12. The CDR3 covers 15 residues. In DNA form, the CDR3 reads TGTGCCAGCAGCCCCCCGATGGGTGGGGGGGATGAGCAGTTCTTC. Translated: CASSPPMGGGDEQFF.

The gene calls are TRBV12-3 or TRBV12-4 and TRBJ1-3; 8 bases map to TRBD1. V trimming: 3 bases; J trimming: 10 bases; junction bases outside the gene matches: 8. The CDR3 totals 14 residues. CDR3 region: CASSLGTGIGTIYF. The DNA for the CDR3 is TGTGCCAGCAGTTTGGGGACAGGCATTGGGACCATATATTTT.

To note about this clonotype: The junction does not match germline at one end; this may be a read error. The chain has TRBV5-1 and TRBJ2-6; no definite D call. CDR1 is SGHRS, CDR2 YFSETQ, per germline. The CDR3 extends over 17 amino acids. Written as DNA, the CDR3 is TGCGCCAGGAGCTTGGAAGGAGTACACTCTGGGGCCAACGTCCTGACTTTC. The encoded protein is CARSLEGVHSGANVLTF.

The V and J genes are TRBV29-1 and TRBJ2-7, with D hard to call. This CDR3 is built from 13 residues. V lost 6 bases and J 2 bases, leaving 14 bases between the germline ends. Germline CDR1 and CDR2: SQVTM and ANQGSEA. The CDR3 DNA reads TGCAGCGTCGAGGCTCACGATACCTACGAGCAGTACTTC. Encoded protein: CSVEAHDTYEQYF.

The J gene is TRBJ2-3, the V gene TRBV28, with 9 bases that match TRBD2. The ends lost 6 bases at V and 2 bases at J; junction bases unmatched: 9. The CDR3 is 16 residues long. The germline V gene encodes CDR1 MDHEN and CDR2 SYDVKM. This CDR3 is CASRAVAGASTDTQYF. In nucleotides, the CDR3 is TGTGCCAGCAGAGCCGTAGCGGGGGCCTCCACAGATACGCAGTATTTT.

The genes are TRBV24-1 and TRBJ2-3; possible D gene TRBD1, 7 bases. V was shortened by 7 bases and J by 0 bases, with 10 bases between the two germline ends. In germline, CDR1 is KGHDR, CDR2 SFDVKD. The CDR3 has 14 amino acids. In nucleotides, the CDR3 is TGTGCCACCAGGGAGGGGGCAAGCACAGATACGCAGTATTTT. As protein: CATREGASTDTQYF.

This clonotype appeared a few times. This chain joins TRBV20-1 and TRBJ2-7, with TRBD2 matching 10 bases. CDR3 length: 15 residues. After removal of 0 bases from V and 2 bases from J, the junction contained 4 bases not matched to a gene. Germline loops: CDR1 DFQATT, CDR2 SNEGSKA (reference sequence). CDR3 amino acids: CSAREAGGYTYEQYF. CDR3 sequence (DNA): TGCAGTGCTAGAGAAGCGGGGGGGTATACCTACGAGCAGTACTTC.

Only a few counts were recorded for this clonotype. The chain recombines TRBV4-2 with TRBJ2-1; no firm D call. This CDR3 comprises 13 residues. Per the germline V gene, CDR1 is LGHNA and CDR2 is YNFKEQ. V lost 5 bases and J 8 bases, leaving 13 bases between the germline ends. In DNA form, the CDR3 reads TGTGCCAGCAGCTCTCATACTCAAGATGAGCAGTTCTTC. It encodes CASSSHTQDEQFF.

The sample holds a few counts of this clonotype. The gene calls are TRBV30 and TRBJ2-7; 11 nucleotides match TRBD1. The germline V gene encodes CDR1 GTSNPN and CDR2 SVGIG (reference sequence). The V gene end was trimmed by 4 bases and the J gene end by 10 bases; junction bases not matched to a gene: 9. This CDR3 is 13 amino acids long. DNA of the CDR3: TGTGCCTGGACCTTAGGGACAGGGGGGAACCAGTACTTC. The encoded protein is CAWTLGTGGNQYF.

CDR3 coding DNA: TGCGCCAGCAGCTGGGACGGGGAGTTGACCTACGAGCAGTACTTC. This codes for CASSWDGELTYEQYF. This sequence joins TRBV5-1 and TRBJ2-7; the D call may be TRBD1 or TRBD2 (5 bases each). Trimming shortened V by 3 bases and J by 2 bases, and 15 bases separated the two germline ends. Germline CDR1 and CDR2: SGHRS and YFSETQ. The CDR3 totals 15 residues.

This clonotype occurred a few times. V is TRBV12-3 or TRBV12-4 and J is TRBJ2-7; TRBD2 aligns across 8 bases. CDR3 length: 15 residues. Trimming cost V 6 bases and J 7 bases; bases outside gene matches: 14. CDR3 sequence: CASSAPGTRPSEQYF. The CDR3 coding sequence is TGTGCCAGCAGCGCCCCCGGGACTAGGCCCTCGGAGCAGTACTTC.

V and J are TRBV12-3 or TRBV12-4 and TRBJ2-6, with D possibly matching TRBD1 (5 bases). This CDR3 has 15 residues. Between the trimmed V and J ends, which lost 3 bases and 2 bases, there was a span of 8 bases. The CDR3 DNA sequence: TGTGCCAGCAGTTTTTTAGGGGCTGGGGCCAACGTCCTGACTTTC. This codes for CASSFLGAGANVLTF.

The rearrangement joins TRBV4-2 to TRBJ2-3; a possible D gene is TRBD1 (5 bases). Germline CDR1 reads LGHNA; CDR2 reads YNFKEQ. The CDR3 totals 14 residues. V shed 1 base and J shed 3 bases, with 8 bases lying between them. The CDR3 coding sequence is TGTGCCAGCAGCCAAGGGGGCACAACAGATACGCAGTATTTT. Amino acids: CASSQGGTTDTQYF.

There are a few counts of this clonotype. The V gene is TRBV20-1, the J gene TRBJ2-7; possibly TRBD1 for D (6 bases). Per the germline V gene, CDR1 is DFQATT and CDR2 is SNEGSKA (reference sequence). V lost 2 bases, J lost 3 bases, and 11 bases lay in between. The CDR3 is 13 residues long. The CDR3 protein is CSARLGADYEQYF. CDR3 nucleotide sequence: TGCAGTGCTAGATTGGGGGCAGACTACGAGCAGTACTTC.

This chain joins TRBV24-1 and TRBJ2-2; 9 positions agree with TRBD1. Germline loops: CDR1 KGHDR, CDR2 SFDVKD. This CDR3 region has 16 residues. V trimming: 3 bases; J trimming: 3 bases; junction bases outside the gene matches: 4. CDR3 DNA sequence: TGTGCCACCAGTGATATCCGGGACAGGGACACCGGGGAGCTGTTTTTT. Translating gives CATSDIRDRDTGELFF.

The V and J genes are TRBV12-3 or TRBV12-4 and TRBJ2-4; TRBD1 might be the D (5 bases). This CDR3 contains 15 residues. V dropped 4 bases and J dropped 0 bases, with 10 bases sitting between them. CDR3 DNA sequence: TGTGCCAGCAGTTCGGACACACTAGCCAAAAACATTCAGTACTTC. This translates into CASSSDTLAKNIQYF.